The present T cell receptor (beta chain) was sequenced within a study of CD8 T cells in ankylosing spondylitis. With regard to this clonotype: Its antigen remains unknown.

Whole-study results and caveats: Blood of patients with ankylosing spondylitis appeared to be characterized by a TCR beta motif of fewer than 10 highly homologous variants.

Using its own MiXCR run on the 5' RACE reads, TCRdb lists one record per CDR3 protein. The table records 150,000 or so distinct CDR3 sequences, roughly 11% of them present only once. Germline CDR1 reads SEHNR; CDR2 reads FQNEAQ (reference sequence). The junction had 6 bases not matched to a gene; V was cut back by 5 bases and J by 3 bases. The CDR3 runs to 14 residues. Sequences were obtained from blood, either unsorted or a sorted T cell fraction (not recorded which). This chain connects TRBV7-9 to TRBJ1-1, with 7 bases lining up with TRBD1. The receptor comes from a male donor with ankylosing spondylitis or in good health (not recorded which). This chain's CDR3 is CASSPGQRHTEAFF. The CDR3 DNA reads TGTGCCAGCAGCCCGGGACAGCGTCACACTGAAGCTTTCTTT.